These T cell receptor beta chains were read from a single sample in a study of T cell repertoires in cytomegalovirus infection. TCRdb re-called the reads with MiXCR, one entry per CDR3 protein. This sample has about 260,000 distinct CDR3 sequences; approximately 9.1% occur once, and the top ten carry roughly 16%. The sequenced sample was PBMCs. These receptors came from a human donor in good health (CMV status not recorded). Some clones in this sample may be carry-over from other donors' samples. CDR3s include the opening cysteine and the closing phenylalanine or tryptophan. Each record gives: D gene, V gene, J gene, clone size, CDR3 DNA, CDR3 protein. A D gene is named only where the DNA matches it firmly. A row's size may be missing; if present it is once, few, many or a size class.

D gene: TRBD2; V gene: TRBV11-2; J gene: TRBJ2-7; clone size: few; CDR3 DNA: TGTGCCAGCAGTACCGGACTAGGTCTCGAGCAGTACTTC; CDR3 protein: CASSTGLGLEQYF
D gene: TRBD1; V gene: TRBV20-1; J gene: TRBJ1-5; clone size: few; CDR3 DNA: TGCAGTGCTAGACGACAGGGGGCGGGCAATCAGCCCCAGCATTTT; CDR3 protein: CSARRQGAGNQPQHF
D gene: -; V gene: TRBV2; J gene: TRBJ2-2; clone size: -; CDR3 DNA: TGTGCCAGCAGTGAACAGGGTTTGAACACCGGGGAGCTGTTTTTT; CDR3 protein: CASSEQGLNTGELFF
D gene: TRBD1; V gene: TRBV14; J gene: TRBJ1-2; clone size: many; CDR3 DNA: TGTGCCAGCAGACCTCTCGACAGGGACTATGGCTACACCTTC; CDR3 protein: CASRPLDRDYGYTF
D gene: -; V gene: TRBV7-6; J gene: TRBJ2-7; clone size: many; CDR3 DNA: TGTGCCAGCAGCTTAGGTGGGGCAGGGGTCGGCGAGCAGTACTTC; CDR3 protein: CASSLGGAGVGEQYF
D gene: TRBD2; V gene: TRBV14; J gene: TRBJ2-1; clone size: -; CDR3 DNA: TGTGCCAGCAGCCAAGATTACGCCGGGACTAGCGGGAGGGTTGGCCACAATGAGCAGTTCTTC; CDR3 protein: CASSQDYAGTSGRVGHNEQFF
D gene: TRBD1; V gene: TRBV12-3/TRBV12-4; J gene: TRBJ1-2; clone size: many; CDR3 DNA: TGTGCCAGCAGTCACTCCGGGACAGCTTTCTATGGCTACACCTTC; CDR3 protein: CASSHSGTAFYGYTF
D gene: -; V gene: TRBV29-1; J gene: TRBJ1-2; clone size: many; CDR3 DNA: TGCAGCGTTGAAGTGGGCCGCCGGGGCTACACCTTC; CDR3 protein: CSVEVGRRGYTF
D gene: TRBD1; V gene: TRBV28; J gene: TRBJ1-3; clone size: -; CDR3 DNA: TGTGCCAGCAGTTTCCCTGACAGGGTAGGAGGAAACACCATATATTTT; CDR3 protein: CASSFPDRVGGNTIYF
D gene: TRBD2; V gene: TRBV7-2; J gene: TRBJ2-3; clone size: many; CDR3 DNA: TGTGCCAGCAGACGCCAGCGGGGGAGCACAGATACGCAGTATTTT; CDR3 protein: CASRRQRGSTDTQYF
D gene: -; V gene: TRBV7-8; J gene: TRBJ1-1; clone size: many; CDR3 DNA: TGTGCCAGCAGCAAACAGACCTTACCCTCCACTGAAGCTTTCTTT; CDR3 protein: CASSKQTLPSTEAFF
D gene: TRBD1; V gene: TRBV5-1; J gene: TRBJ1-1; clone size: -; CDR3 DNA: TGCGCCAGCAGCCGGCTATCCGGGACAGGATTAATGAACACTGAAGCTTTCTTT; CDR3 protein: CASSRLSGTGLMNTEAFF
D gene: -; V gene: TRBV7-9; J gene: TRBJ2-1; clone size: many; CDR3 DNA: TGTGCCAGCAGCGGCTCGGGGAATGAGCAGTTCTTC; CDR3 protein: CASSGSGNEQFF
D gene: TRBD1; V gene: TRBV5-6; J gene: TRBJ1-1; clone size: few; CDR3 DNA: TGTGCCAGCAGCTTGCCCAGGGGGAGCACTGAAGCTTTCTTT; CDR3 protein: CASSLPRGSTEAFF
D gene: TRBD1; V gene: TRBV5-1; J gene: TRBJ1-5; clone size: -; CDR3 DNA: TGCGCCAGCAGCTTGGGGGGGGACAGTCAGCCCCAGCATTTT; CDR3 protein: CASSLGGDSQPQHF
D gene: -; V gene: TRBV7-8; J gene: TRBJ1-5; clone size: many; CDR3 DNA: TGTGCCAGCAGCTTCAGGAACCGGGGCGGTCAGCCCCAGCATTTT; CDR3 protein: CASSFRNRGGQPQHF
D gene: -; V gene: TRBV19; J gene: TRBJ2-2; clone size: few; CDR3 DNA: TGTGCCAGTACCTTCGGGACTCTCACCGGGGAGCTGTTTTTT; CDR3 protein: CASTFGTLTGELFF
D gene: -; V gene: TRBV7-2; J gene: TRBJ1-6; clone size: many; CDR3 DNA: TGTGCCAGCAGCTTACAAAGGAATTCACCCCTCCACTTT; CDR3 protein: CASSLQRNSPLHF
D gene: TRBD1; V gene: TRBV4-3; J gene: TRBJ1-5; clone size: many; CDR3 DNA: TGCGCCAGCAGCCAAGATTTCAGGGGGAGTCAGCCCCAGCATTTT; CDR3 protein: CASSQDFRGSQPQHF
D gene: TRBD2; V gene: TRBV10-1; J gene: TRBJ2-1; clone size: -; CDR3 DNA: TGCGCCAGCAGGGGGGGGGGAGGTGAGCAGTTCTTC; CDR3 protein: CASRGGGGEQFF
D gene: TRBD2; V gene: TRBV7-2; J gene: TRBJ2-3; clone size: many; CDR3 DNA: TGTGCCAGCAGCCTTAGCGGGGGGGCCGTAGATACGCAGTATTTT; CDR3 protein: CASSLSGGAVDTQYF
D gene: TRBD2; V gene: TRBV10-3; J gene: TRBJ2-1; clone size: many; CDR3 DNA: TGTGCCATCAGAACTAGCGGGAGGTCGAGCTCCTACAATGAGCAGTTCTTC; CDR3 protein: CAIRTSGRSSSYNEQFF
D gene: TRBD2; V gene: TRBV7-8; J gene: TRBJ2-1; clone size: many; CDR3 DNA: TGTGCCAGCAGCCGGACTAGCGGGAGGGCCGGGTCCTACAATGAGCAGTTCTTC; CDR3 protein: CASSRTSGRAGSYNEQFF
D gene: TRBD2; V gene: TRBV7-9; J gene: TRBJ2-7; clone size: -; CDR3 DNA: TGTGCCAGCAGCTTAGGATCGGGGGGTCGCGCCTACGAGCAGTACTTC; CDR3 protein: CASSLGSGGRAYEQYF
D gene: -; V gene: TRBV12-3/TRBV12-4; J gene: TRBJ1-2; clone size: -; CDR3 DNA: TGTGCCAGCAGTCCCCCCCCACCCGCGGGCTATGGCTACACCTTC; CDR3 protein: CASSPPPPAGYGYTF
D gene: -; V gene: TRBV7-2; J gene: TRBJ1-2; clone size: many; CDR3 DNA: TGTGCCAGCAGCTGGAGAGGGGTTAACTATGGCTACACCTTC; CDR3 protein: CASSWRGVNYGYTF
D gene: TRBD2; V gene: TRBV7-8; J gene: TRBJ2-3; clone size: many; CDR3 DNA: TGTGCCAGCAGCTTAGCTAGCGGGAACGCAGATACGCAGTATTTT; CDR3 protein: CASSLASGNADTQYF
D gene: -; V gene: TRBV20-1; J gene: TRBJ2-6; clone size: few; CDR3 DNA: TGCAGTGCTGCGGCAGGGGCCAACGTCCTGACTTTC; CDR3 protein: CSAAAGANVLTF
D gene: TRBD2; V gene: TRBV7-2; J gene: TRBJ2-1; clone size: few; CDR3 DNA: TGTGCCAGCAGCTTATCCCTAGCGGGGGGGCGGGGGCAGTTCTTC; CDR3 protein: CASSLSLAGGRGQFF
D gene: -; V gene: TRBV5-1; J gene: TRBJ2-7; clone size: -; CDR3 DNA: TGCGCCAGCAGCCCGTCGTTCGACAGGCCCTACGAGCAGTACTTC; CDR3 protein: CASSPSFDRPYEQYF
D gene: TRBD1; V gene: TRBV19; J gene: TRBJ1-6; clone size: few; CDR3 DNA: TGTGCCAGTAGTATTTCGGGACAGGGGATTCGGAATTCACCCCTCCACTTT; CDR3 protein: CASSISGQGIRNSPLHF
D gene: -; V gene: TRBV4-2; J gene: TRBJ1-1; clone size: few; CDR3 DNA: TGTGCCAGCAGCCAAGAAACGGGGTGGAACACTGAAGCTTTCTTT; CDR3 protein: CASSQETGWNTEAFF
D gene: TRBD1; V gene: TRBV7-6; J gene: TRBJ1-5; clone size: many; CDR3 DNA: TGTGCCAGCAGCTCGGACAGGGGGCCCCATCAGCCCCAGCATTTT; CDR3 protein: CASSSDRGPHQPQHF
D gene: -; V gene: TRBV29-1; J gene: TRBJ2-3; clone size: -; CDR3 DNA: TGCAGCGTTGAAGAAACTGCTGCAGATACGCAGTATTTT; CDR3 protein: CSVEETAADTQYF